The source of this TCR beta chain is a study of shared clonotypes between healthy human individuals. Study-level background: With ages of 18 to 49, the donors were two women and three men.

Study results and limitations: Generation of non-shared clonotypes was less probable than generation of clonotypes shared by all four donors.

CDR3 length equals 15 residues. CDR1 is SEHNR and CDR2 is FQNEAQ in the germline V gene (reference sequence). Trimming stripped 5 bases from V and 1 base from J, with 14 bases between. Each cell subset's genomic DNA was divided evenly among several immunoSEQ plates. Method: immunoSEQ multiplex PCR; TCRdb's copy keeps in-frame clones and lacks some. Of around 580,000 clones in the sample, nearly 98% were seen once. As regards this clone: Its antigen is as yet unknown.

Cells designated naive CD8 were CD45RO-negative and were positively selected for CCR7, with terminally differentiated effector memory CD45RA+ cells excluded. Caucasian adults living in Nashville, Tennessee, provided all samples. The sequenced sample was naive CD8+ T cells sorted from blood. This rearrangement joins TRBV7-9 to TRBJ1-2; a weak D match, TRBD1 (5 bases). The sequence was collected from a man younger than 40 in good health. CDR3 bases: TGTGCCAGCAGCATCGGGACGGCCTATAACTATGGCTACACCTTC. This sequence encodes CASSIGTAYNYGYTF.